The rows below give T cell receptor beta chains drawn from one sample of a study of T-cell memory formation after mild COVID-19. TCRdb reprocessed the 5' RACE reads with MiXCR, giving one entry per CDR3 protein. Among 170,000 or so distinct CDR3 sequences listed, about 21% were seen once. Specimen: PBMCs or a T cell subset sorted from them (not recorded which). Receptor source: an adult woman who had mild COVID-19 (a few samples of this study predate the infection). Cell type and time point are not known. Each CDR3 is given with its conserved first and last residue. A D gene is named only where the DNA matches it firmly. Rows may omit the clone size; those that give it use once, few, many or a size class.

abundance	j_gene	d_gene	len	v_gene	CDR3aa	CDR3nt
few	TRBJ2-1	TRBD2	16	TRBV20-1	CSASGLLAGDHNEQFF	TGCAGTGCTAGTGGGCTACTAGCGGGAGATCACAATGAGCAGTTCTTC
few	TRBJ2-1	TRBD1	16	TRBV4-3	CASSQDGQEGYNEQFF	TGCGCCAGCAGCCAAGATGGACAGGAAGGTTACAATGAGCAGTTCTTC
-	TRBJ2-3	TRBD2	14	TRBV4-1	CASSQMGGTDTQYF	TGCGCCAGCAGCCAAATGGGGGGGACAGATACGCAGTATTTT
few	TRBJ2-3	-	15	TRBV4-2	CASSHVIEHTDTQYF	TGTGCCAGCAGCCACGTTATTGAGCACACAGATACGCAGTATTTT
-	TRBJ1-1	-	13	TRBV5-6	CASSFHLNTEAFF	TGTGCCAGCAGCTTCCACTTGAACACTGAAGCTTTCTTT
-	TRBJ2-1	TRBD2	15	TRBV27	CASSRGLYSYNEQFF	TGTGCCAGCAGTAGGGGACTATACTCCTACAATGAGCAGTTCTTC
-	TRBJ1-1	-	15	TRBV5-1	CASSLVPGGDTEAFF	TGCGCCAGCAGCTTGGTGCCGGGAGGAGACACTGAAGCTTTCTTT
-	TRBJ2-7	-	13	TRBV25-1	CASSAYSSYEQYF	TGTGCCAGCAGTGCCTATTCTTCCTACGAGCAGTACTTC
many	TRBJ2-3	-	15	TRBV4-2	CASSTKTGEADTQYF	TGTGCCAGCAGCACGAAGACGGGGGAGGCAGATACGCAGTATTTT
-	TRBJ2-2	-	14	TRBV29-1	CSVARGSTTGELFF	TGCAGCGTTGCGAGGGGTTCGACCACCGGGGAGCTGTTTTTT